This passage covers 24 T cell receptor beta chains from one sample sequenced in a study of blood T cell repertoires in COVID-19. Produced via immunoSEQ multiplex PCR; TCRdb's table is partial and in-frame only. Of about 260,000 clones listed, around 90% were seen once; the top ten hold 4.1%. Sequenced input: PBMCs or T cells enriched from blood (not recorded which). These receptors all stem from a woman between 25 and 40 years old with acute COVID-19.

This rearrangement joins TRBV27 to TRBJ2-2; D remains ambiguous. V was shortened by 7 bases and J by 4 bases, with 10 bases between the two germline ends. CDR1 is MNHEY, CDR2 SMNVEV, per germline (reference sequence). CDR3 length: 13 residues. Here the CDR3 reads CASKYGGTGELFF. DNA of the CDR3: TGTGCCAGCAAATATGGCGGCACCGGGGAGCTGTTTTTT.

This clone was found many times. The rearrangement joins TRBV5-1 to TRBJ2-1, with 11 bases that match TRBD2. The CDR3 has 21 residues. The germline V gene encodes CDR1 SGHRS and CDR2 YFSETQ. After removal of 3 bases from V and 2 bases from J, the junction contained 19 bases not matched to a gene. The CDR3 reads CASSSRRVGLAGGPPYNEQFF. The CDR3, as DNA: TGCGCCAGCAGCTCCCGCAGGGTAGGGTTAGCGGGAGGGCCCCCCTACAATGAGCAGTTCTTC.

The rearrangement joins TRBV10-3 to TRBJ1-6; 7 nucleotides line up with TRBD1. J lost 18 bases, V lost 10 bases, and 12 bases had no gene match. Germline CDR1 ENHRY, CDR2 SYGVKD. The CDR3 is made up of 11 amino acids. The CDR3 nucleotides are TGTGCCACCCAGGGCGACAGGGCGACCCACTTT. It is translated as CATQGDRATHF.

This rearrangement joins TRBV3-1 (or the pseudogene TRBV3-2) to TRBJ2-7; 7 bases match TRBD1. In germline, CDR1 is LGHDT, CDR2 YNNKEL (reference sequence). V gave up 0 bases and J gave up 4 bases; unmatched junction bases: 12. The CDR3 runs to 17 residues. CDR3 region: CASSQDRRGRSPYEQYF. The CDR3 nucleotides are TGTGCCAGCAGCCAAGATCGAAGGGGGCGCTCCCCTTACGAGCAGTACTTC.

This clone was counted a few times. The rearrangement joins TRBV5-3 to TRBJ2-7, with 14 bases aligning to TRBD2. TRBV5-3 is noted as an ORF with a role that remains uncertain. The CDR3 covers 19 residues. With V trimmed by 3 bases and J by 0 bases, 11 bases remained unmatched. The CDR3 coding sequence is TGTGCCAGAAGCTCACCGGGACTAGCGGGAGTCGGCGCCTCCTACGAGCAGTACTTC. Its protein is CARSSPGLAGVGASYEQYF.

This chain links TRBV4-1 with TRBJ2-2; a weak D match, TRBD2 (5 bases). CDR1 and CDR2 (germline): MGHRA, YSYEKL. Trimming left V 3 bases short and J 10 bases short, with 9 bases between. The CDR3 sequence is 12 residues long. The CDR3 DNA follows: TGCGCCAGCAGCCAGGACGGGGAGGAGCTGTTTTTT. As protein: CASSQDGEELFF.

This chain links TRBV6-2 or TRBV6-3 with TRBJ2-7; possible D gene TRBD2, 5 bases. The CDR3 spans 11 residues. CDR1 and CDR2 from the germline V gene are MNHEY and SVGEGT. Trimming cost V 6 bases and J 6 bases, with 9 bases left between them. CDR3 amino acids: CASSLGGEQYF. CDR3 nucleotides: TGTGCCAGCAGCCTCGGAGGCGAGCAGTACTTC.

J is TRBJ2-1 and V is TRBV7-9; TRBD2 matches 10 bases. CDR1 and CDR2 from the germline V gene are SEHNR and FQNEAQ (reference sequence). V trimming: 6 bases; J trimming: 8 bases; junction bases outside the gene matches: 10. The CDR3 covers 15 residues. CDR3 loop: CASSTRLAGGHEQFF. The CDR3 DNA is TGTGCCAGCAGTACCAGACTAGCGGGTGGCCATGAGCAGTTCTTC.

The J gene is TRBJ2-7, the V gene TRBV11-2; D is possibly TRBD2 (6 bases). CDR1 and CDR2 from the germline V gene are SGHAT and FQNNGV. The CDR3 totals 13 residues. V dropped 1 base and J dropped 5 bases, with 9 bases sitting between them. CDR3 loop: CASSLGGLNEQYF. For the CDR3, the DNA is TGTGCCAGCAGCTTAGGGGGACTGAACGAGCAGTACTTC.

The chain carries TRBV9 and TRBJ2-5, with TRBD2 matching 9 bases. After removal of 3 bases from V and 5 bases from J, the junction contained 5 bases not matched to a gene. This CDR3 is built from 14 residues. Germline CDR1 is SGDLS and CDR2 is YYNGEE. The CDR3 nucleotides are TGTGCCAGCAGCGCAGCGGGAGGAATCGAGACCCAGTACTTC. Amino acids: CASSAAGGIETQYF.

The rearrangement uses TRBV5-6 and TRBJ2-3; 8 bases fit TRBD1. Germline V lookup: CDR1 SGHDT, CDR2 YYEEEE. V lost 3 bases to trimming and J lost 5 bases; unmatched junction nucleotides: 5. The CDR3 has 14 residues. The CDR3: CASSWTGFRDTQYF. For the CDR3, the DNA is TGTGCCAGCAGCTGGACAGGGTTCAGAGATACGCAGTATTTT.

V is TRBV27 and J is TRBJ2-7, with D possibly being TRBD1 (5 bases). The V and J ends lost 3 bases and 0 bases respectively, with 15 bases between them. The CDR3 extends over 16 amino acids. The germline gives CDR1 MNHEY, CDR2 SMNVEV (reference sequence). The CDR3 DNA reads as TGTGCCAGCAGTTTCATCGGTACAGGAAGCTCCTACGAGCAGTACTTC. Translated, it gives CASSFIGTGSSYEQYF.

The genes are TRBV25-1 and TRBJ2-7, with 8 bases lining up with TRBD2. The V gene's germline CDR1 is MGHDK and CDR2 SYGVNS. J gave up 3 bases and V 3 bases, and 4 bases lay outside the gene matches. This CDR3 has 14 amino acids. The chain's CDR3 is CASSDTGTSYEQYF. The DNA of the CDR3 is TGTGCCAGCAGTGACACCGGGACTAGCTACGAGCAGTACTTC.

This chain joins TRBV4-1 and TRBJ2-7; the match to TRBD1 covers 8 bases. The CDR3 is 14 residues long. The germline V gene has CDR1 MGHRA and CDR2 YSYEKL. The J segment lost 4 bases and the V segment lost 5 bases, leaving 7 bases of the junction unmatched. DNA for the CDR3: TGCGCCAGCAGCTCAGACAGGGGTTCGTACGAGCAGTACTTC. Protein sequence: CASSSDRGSYEQYF.

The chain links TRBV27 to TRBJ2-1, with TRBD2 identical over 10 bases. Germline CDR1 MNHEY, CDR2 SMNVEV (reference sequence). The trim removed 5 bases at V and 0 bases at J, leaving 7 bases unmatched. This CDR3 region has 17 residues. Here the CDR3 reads CASSPIAGGSSYNEQFF. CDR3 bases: TGTGCCAGCAGTCCAATAGCGGGAGGCAGCTCCTACAATGAGCAGTTCTTC.

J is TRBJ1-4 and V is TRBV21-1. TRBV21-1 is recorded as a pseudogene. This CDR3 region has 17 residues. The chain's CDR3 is CARGPGAPGATNEKLFF. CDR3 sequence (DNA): TGTGCCAGGGGGCCGGGAGCACCCGGGGCAACTAATGAAAAACTGTTTTTT.

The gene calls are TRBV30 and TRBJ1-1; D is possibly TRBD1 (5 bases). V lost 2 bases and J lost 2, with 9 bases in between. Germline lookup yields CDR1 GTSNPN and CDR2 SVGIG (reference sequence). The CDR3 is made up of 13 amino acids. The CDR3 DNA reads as TGTGCCTGGAGTTACAGGTTAAACACTGAAGCTTTCTTT. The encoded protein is CAWSYRLNTEAFF.

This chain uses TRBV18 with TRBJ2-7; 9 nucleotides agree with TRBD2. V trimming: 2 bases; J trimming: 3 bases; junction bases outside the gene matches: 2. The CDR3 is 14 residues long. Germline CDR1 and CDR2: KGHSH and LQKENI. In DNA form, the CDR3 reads TGTGCCAGCTCACCAAGGCGGGAGGGCTACGAGCAGTACTTC. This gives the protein CASSPRREGYEQYF.

The CDR3, as DNA: TGTGCCACCTTTTCCCCCGGGGATACGCAGTATTTT. It codes for CATFSPGDTQYF. The chain joins TRBV12-3 or TRBV12-4 to TRBJ2-3, with D uncertain. This CDR3 spans 12 amino acids. Deletions cut 10 bases from V and 6 bases from J, with 14 bases between.

The CDR3 sequence is CASINSGANVLTF. Here the CDR3 DNA reads TGTGCCAGCATCAACTCTGGGGCCAACGTCCTGACTTTC. The rearrangement links TRBV28 to TRBJ2-6; D not certain. This CDR3 is 13 amino acids long. The V end lost 7 bases, the J end lost 0 bases, and 4 bases lay between the germline ends. Germline-derived CDR1 and CDR2 are MDHEN and SYDVKM.

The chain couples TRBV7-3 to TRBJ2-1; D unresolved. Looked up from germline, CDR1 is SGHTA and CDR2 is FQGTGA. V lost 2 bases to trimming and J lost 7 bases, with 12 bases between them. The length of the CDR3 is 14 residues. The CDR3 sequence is CASSLSSVTNEQFF. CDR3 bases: TGTGCCAGCAGCTTATCGTCCGTAACAAATGAGCAGTTCTTC.

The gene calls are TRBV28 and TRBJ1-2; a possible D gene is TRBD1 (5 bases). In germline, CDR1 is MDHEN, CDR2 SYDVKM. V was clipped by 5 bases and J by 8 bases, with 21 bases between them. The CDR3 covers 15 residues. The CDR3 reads CASSPTGSIPEGYTF. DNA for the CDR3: TGTGCCAGCAGTCCCACAGGATCAATACCTGAAGGCTACACCTTC.

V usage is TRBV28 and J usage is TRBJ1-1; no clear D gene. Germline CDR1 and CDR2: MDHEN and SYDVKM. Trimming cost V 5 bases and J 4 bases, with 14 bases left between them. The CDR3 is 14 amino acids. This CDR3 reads CASSMTRKATEAFF. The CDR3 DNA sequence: TGTGCCAGCAGTATGACTAGGAAGGCCACTGAAGCTTTCTTT.

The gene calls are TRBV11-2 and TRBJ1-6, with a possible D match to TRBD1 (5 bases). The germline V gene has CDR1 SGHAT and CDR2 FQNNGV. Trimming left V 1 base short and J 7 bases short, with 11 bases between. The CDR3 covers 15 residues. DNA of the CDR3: TGTGCCAGCAGCTTAGTCGGGGGTGGGAATTCACCCCTCCACTTT. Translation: CASSLVGGGNSPLHF.